Below, one T cell receptor beta chain is given with its context. Its antigen is as yet unknown. The V gene end was trimmed by 5 bases and the J gene end by 4 bases; junction bases not matched to a gene: 3. The CDR3 spans 13 residues. CDR1 and CDR2 (germline): SGHVS, FNYEAQ. The data stem from a study of cytomegalovirus exposure and HLA in healthy donors. Looking at the study overall: Approximately 77 million unique TCRs from HLA-typed donors were held in an early release of data. Study observations and caveats: Several top significant clusters appeared, in a later analysis, to be linked to common viral pathogens. TCR beta V- and J-gene trimming, according to a later analysis, was linked to a missense DCLRE1C variant.

The PCR ran on 60 Vbeta and 13 Jbeta primers. TCRdb keeps only in-frame clones here, not all; method: immunoSEQ multiplex PCR. The sample includes about 150,000 clones, around 80% seen only once; the top ten take around 6.5%. The chain joins TRBV7-6 to TRBJ1-1, with 8 bases fitting TRBD1. The sample consisted of PBMCs. This clonotype was sampled from a male donor in good health and CMV-seropositive. The CDR3: CASSDRGGTEAFF. For the CDR3, the DNA is TGTGCCAGCAGCGACAGGGGAGGCACTGAAGCTTTCTTT.